One sample yielded the 23 T cell receptor beta chains listed below, sequenced in a study of cytomegalovirus exposure and HLA in healthy donors (dated by TCRdb to 2015 to 2018). The receptor library was made with the immunoSEQ multiplex PCR assay. The multiplex PCR relied on a mix of 60 forward primers for TCR Vbeta segments and 13 reverse primers for TCR Jbeta segments. Held by TCRdb, this immuneACCESS table contains in-frame sequences only and omits some clones. Under half of the omission traces to an unresolved V gene where checked; the cause of the rest is unknown. This sample has tens of thousands of clones in its table, and roughly 70% of those were observed once. The top ten hold approximately 4.4% of the sample. Sequences were obtained from PBMCs. All receptors come from a man in his sixties in good health and CMV-seropositive.

V and J are TRBV19 and TRBJ1-5; 9 bases match TRBD1. Germline CDR1 reads LNHDA; CDR2 reads SQIVND (reference sequence). The junction had 6 bases not matched to a gene; V was cut back by 4 bases and J by 5 bases. This CDR3 has 15 amino acids. The CDR3, as DNA: TGTGCCAGTAGTACAGTAAGGGACAGGGATCAGCCCCAGCATTTT. The encoded protein is CASSTVRDRDQPQHF.

This chain joins TRBV30 and TRBJ1-1; D is ambiguous. With 1 base removed from V and 7 bases from J, the gap between germline ends came to 7 bases. This CDR3 has 11 amino acids. The germline gives CDR1 GTSNPN, CDR2 SVGIG (reference sequence). The CDR3 coding sequence is TGTGCCTGGAGTGACCGGGGTGAAGCTTTCTTT. Translating gives CAWSDRGEAFF.

The chain employs TRBV6-1 and TRBJ2-5; possibly TRBD2 for D (5 bases). The CDR3 sequence is 16 residues long. Germline values: CDR1 MNHNS, CDR2 SASEGT. Trimming left V 4 bases short and J 5 bases short, with 20 bases between. The CDR3 loop reads CASSARVFGERETQYF. As DNA, the CDR3 is TGTGCCAGCAGTGCTAGGGTTTTTGGGGAGCGGGAGACCCAGTACTTC.

The rearrangement uses TRBV28 and TRBJ1-1; the D gene is possibly TRBD1 (6 bases). The germline V gene encodes CDR1 MDHEN and CDR2 SYDVKM. This CDR3 is built from 13 residues. V was clipped by 10 bases and J by 4 bases, with 16 bases between them. CDR3 loop: CATGQSSPTEAFF. The CDR3 nucleotides are TGTGCCACTGGACAGTCAAGTCCCACTGAAGCTTTCTTT. Full variable domain (remainder filled in from reference TRBV28 and TRBJ1-1): DVKVTQSSRYLVKRTGEKVFLECVQDMDHENMFWYRQDPGLGLRLIYFSYDVKMKEKGDIPEGYSVSREKKERFSLILESASTNQTSMYLCATGQSSPTEAFFGQGTRLTVV.

The chain recombines TRBV4-1 with TRBJ2-7; D perhaps matches TRBD2 (6 bases). Per the germline V gene, CDR1 is MGHRA and CDR2 is YSYEKL. The V end was cut by 1 base, the J end by 3 bases, with 16 bases between. This CDR3 is built from 16 residues. CDR3 in DNA: TGCGCCAGCAGCCAAGGGTCGCTAGGAGGGGACTACGAGCAGTACTTC. It is translated as CASSQGSLGGDYEQYF.

This clone was seen a handful of times. The rearrangement uses TRBV27 and TRBJ2-1; perhaps TRBD2 as D (6 bases). Germline-derived CDR1 and CDR2 are MNHEY and SMNVEV (reference sequence). V lost 3 bases and J lost 11, with 11 bases in between. The CDR3 has 12 amino acids. The CDR3 spells CASSFAAGKQFF. The CDR3 bases are TGTGCCAGCAGTTTTGCTGCGGGAAAGCAGTTCTTC.

The genes are TRBV11-2 and TRBJ1-4; D call uncertain. Germline CDR1 and CDR2: SGHAT and FQNNGV. V was shortened by 1 base and J by 7 bases, with 10 bases between the two germline ends. CDR3 size: 14 residues. The CDR3 sequence is CASSLGRGSEKLFF. In DNA form, the CDR3 reads TGTGCCAGCAGCTTAGGTCGGGGTTCTGAAAAACTGTTTTTT.

The chain is built from TRBV27 and TRBJ1-2, with D maybe TRBD1 (5 bases). This CDR3 is built from 14 residues. Germline CDR1 is MNHEY and CDR2 is SMNVEV (reference sequence). V lost 6 bases to trimming and J lost 0 bases, with 11 bases between them. For the CDR3, the DNA is TGTGCCAGCAGAAGTGACAGCACTAACTATGGCTACACCTTC. The encoded protein is CASRSDSTNYGYTF.

The chain has TRBV10-3 and TRBJ2-2; 10 bases are shared with TRBD1. The V segment lost 2 bases and the J segment 6 bases; nucleotides outside the gene matches: 9. The CDR3 sequence is 17 residues long. From germline, CDR1 is ENHRY and CDR2 SYGVKD. The CDR3 DNA is TGTGCCATCAGTGAGCCCGGACAGGGGGTGGGTTCCGGGGAGCTGTTTTTT. This translates into CAISEPGQGVGSGELFF.

This clone has a handful of counts. The rearrangement links TRBV9 to TRBJ1-2; 9 positions agree with TRBD1. This CDR3 is 14 amino acids long. V trimming: 5 bases; J trimming: 9 bases; junction bases outside the gene matches: 11. Looked up from germline, CDR1 is SGDLS and CDR2 is YYNGEE. This CDR3 reads CASSVRDRARSYTF. In DNA, the CDR3 is TGTGCCAGCAGTGTCCGGGACAGGGCAAGGAGCTACACCTTC.

The chain employs TRBV18 and TRBJ1-1, with 7 bases aligning to TRBD1. The CDR3 runs to 13 residues. The trim removed 3 bases at V and 8 bases at J, leaving 6 bases unmatched. Germline CDR1 KGHSH, CDR2 LQKENI. The CDR3 nucleotides read TGTGCCAGCTCACCCTTACAGGGGCCCGAAGCTTTCTTT. It yields the protein CASSPLQGPEAFF.

The chain employs TRBV6-6 and TRBJ2-5; 9 bases are shared with TRBD2. After removal of 6 bases from V and 0 bases from J, the junction contained 8 bases not matched to a gene. Germline V gene lookup returns CDR1 MNHNY and CDR2 SVGAGI (reference sequence). The CDR3 spans 16 residues. The CDR3 DNA follows: TGTGCCAGCAGACCGGGACTAGCAGAATACCAAGAGACCCAGTACTTC. This gives the protein CASRPGLAEYQETQYF.

This clone was seen a single time. The CDR3 reads CASSLVGQGAYEQYF. The CDR3 DNA reads TGTGCCAGCAGCTTAGTAGGACAGGGGGCTTACGAGCAGTACTTC. This chain uses TRBV5-6 with TRBJ2-7; 11 positions match TRBD1. With 2 bases clipped from V and 4 bases from J, the junction kept 5 bases outside the gene matches. This CDR3 has 15 residues. The V gene's germline CDR1 is SGHDT and CDR2 YYEEEE.

CDR3 in DNA: TGTGCCAGCAGCGCCCCCTCGGAGGGTGGTGGCTACACCTTC. It codes for CASSAPSEGGGYTF. The chain recombines TRBV6-4 with TRBJ1-2, with D unclear. Trimming took off 6 bases at V and 7 bases at J, with 18 bases between the two ends. CDR3 size: 14 residues. Germline V gives CDR1 MRHNA, CDR2 SNTAGT.

The chain employs TRBV5-6 and TRBJ2-7; D remains ambiguous. The germline CDR1 and CDR2 sequences are SGHDT and YYEEEE. V gave up 0 bases and J gave up 4 bases, with 14 bases separating them. This CDR3 has 15 amino acids. Written as DNA, the CDR3 is TGTGCCAGCAGCTTGGATCCGGCAGGTCTGTACGAGCAGTACTTC. It codes for CASSLDPAGLYEQYF.

This chain joins TRBV7-9 and TRBJ1-2; D might be TRBD1 (5 bases). The CDR3 consists of 11 residues. Germline V lookup: CDR1 SEHNR, CDR2 FQNEAQ (reference sequence). V lost 5 bases to trimming and J lost 7 bases, with 8 bases between them. DNA for the CDR3: TGTGCCAGCAGCCGACAGTTTGGCTACACCTTC. Residues: CASSRQFGYTF.

The chain couples TRBV14 to TRBJ2-1; D not resolved. Germline CDR1 and CDR2: SGHDN and FVKESK. This CDR3 spans 16 amino acids. Trimming shortened V by 4 bases and J by 0 bases, and 13 bases separated the two germline ends. The CDR3 DNA follows: TGTGCCAGCAGCCCTTGGCGGCGGAGCTCCTACAATGAGCAGTTCTTC. It codes for CASSPWRRSSYNEQFF.

The rearrangement joins TRBV28 to TRBJ1-2; no definite D call. V was shortened by 5 bases and J by 7 bases, with 8 bases between the two germline ends. The CDR3 has 11 amino acids. Germline lookup yields CDR1 MDHEN and CDR2 SYDVKM. CDR3 residues: CASSPPGGYTF. The DNA for the CDR3 is TGTGCCAGCAGTCCGCCAGGTGGCTACACCTTC.

J is TRBJ2-7 and V is TRBV5-1; 7 bases line up with TRBD1. The CDR3 loop spans 13 amino acids. V shed 3 bases and J 4 bases; nucleotides not matched to a gene: 4. Per germline, CDR1 SGHRS and CDR2 YFSETQ. CDR3 residues: CASSSDREYEQYF. CDR3 bases: TGCGCCAGCAGCTCCGACAGGGAATACGAGCAGTACTTC. The whole variable domain, remainder taken from reference TRBV5-1 and TRBJ2-7, is KAGVTQTPRYLIKTRGQQVTLSCSPISGHRSVSWYQQTPGQGLQFLFEYFSETQRNKGNFPGRFSGRQFSNSRSEMNVSTLELGDSALYLCASSSDREYEQYFGPGTRLTVT.

This clone came up a few times. The genes are TRBV10-2 and TRBJ2-1, with TRBD2 identical over 9 bases. Looked up from germline, CDR1 is WSHSY and CDR2 is SAAADI. V shed 3 bases, J shed 4 bases, and the junction held 4 bases outside the gene matches. The length of the CDR3 is 15 residues. The CDR3 is CASSESGRPYNEQFF. As DNA, the CDR3 is TGCGCCAGCAGTGAAAGCGGGAGGCCTTACAATGAGCAGTTCTTC.

The chain combines TRBV19 with TRBJ2-7; tentatively, D is TRBD1 (6 bases). The V gene's germline CDR1 is LNHDA and CDR2 SQIVND (reference sequence). The V and J ends lost 6 bases and 0 bases respectively, with 15 bases between them. The CDR3 sequence is 15 residues long. Here the CDR3 DNA reads TGTGCCAGTAGCATTATCATGGACAGCTCCTACGAGCAGTACTTC. Translation: CASSIIMDSSYEQYF.

This clone was recorded only once. The chain couples TRBV7-9 to TRBJ2-7, with 7 bases matching TRBD1. After removal of 6 bases from V and 4 bases from J, the junction contained 3 bases not matched to a gene. The germline V gene encodes CDR1 SEHNR and CDR2 FQNEAQ (reference sequence). CDR3 size: 12 residues. The CDR3 loop reads CASRQGQYEQYF. The CDR3 nucleotides are TGTGCCAGCAGACAGGGGCAGTACGAGCAGTACTTC. The whole variable domain, filled in from reference TRBV7-9 and TRBJ2-7, reads DTGVSQNPRHKITKRGQNVTFRCDPISEHNRLYWYRQTLGQGPEFLTYFQNEAQLEKSRLLSDRFSAERPKGSFSTLEIQRTEQGDSAMYLCASRQGQYEQYFGPGTRLTVT.

This clone showed up just once. The rearrangement uses TRBV29-1 and TRBJ2-7; 7 nucleotides line up with TRBD1. Germline V gene sequence: CDR1 SQVTM, CDR2 ANQGSEA. With V trimmed by 6 bases and J by 6 bases, 8 bases remained unmatched. This CDR3 region has 12 residues. The CDR3 nucleotides are TGCAGCGTCGAGTTTACAGGGGTCGAGCAGTACTTC. Residues: CSVEFTGVEQYF.